Listed below are T cell receptor beta chains from one sample, sequenced in a study of graft-versus-host responses after intestinal transplantation. Data came from immunoSEQ multiplex PCR; TCRdb stores just in-frame clones and leaves some out. The table lists over 55,000 clones, over 75% of them singletons. Which antigens these TCRs recognize remains unknown. Sequenced here: unstimulated CD4+ T cells sorted from spleen or lymph node cells, sampled before transplant. These TCRs come from a human donor who was the organ donor for an intestinal transplant. CDR3s include the opening cysteine and the closing phenylalanine or tryptophan. Fields, in order: V gene, D gene, J gene, clone size, CDR3 length, CDR3 protein, CDR3 DNA. The D gene is left open where the match is weak. Some rows mark clone size as missing; the rest say once, few, many or name a class of expanded clone.

v_gene: TRBV5-1; d_gene: .; j_gene: TRBJ1-5; abundance: .; len: 15; CDR3aa: CASSLEGLSNQPQHF; CDR3nt: TGCGCCAGCAGCCTAGAAGGTCTTAGCAATCAGCCCCAGCATTTT
v_gene: TRBV11-3; d_gene: TRBD2; j_gene: TRBJ2-1; abundance: .; len: 15; CDR3aa: CASSLFSGAYNEQFF; CDR3nt: TGTGCCAGCAGCTTATTTAGCGGGGCCTACAATGAGCAGTTCTTC
v_gene: TRBV5-6; d_gene: TRBD1; j_gene: TRBJ1-4; abundance: .; len: 18; CDR3aa: CASSLGTRQGRNNEKLFF; CDR3nt: TGTGCCAGCAGCTTGGGGACCCGACAGGGGCGCAATAATGAAAAACTGTTTTTT
v_gene: TRBV7-2; d_gene: .; j_gene: TRBJ1-2; abundance: .; len: 13; CDR3aa: CASSLVRNYGYTF; CDR3nt: TGTGCCAGCAGCTTAGTCAGGAACTATGGCTACACCTTC
v_gene: TRBV28; d_gene: TRBD2; j_gene: TRBJ2-5; abundance: .; len: 14; CDR3aa: CASIAGGPGETQYF; CDR3nt: TGTGCCAGCATAGCGGGGGGGCCCGGGGAGACCCAGTACTTC
v_gene: TRBV5-3; d_gene: TRBD1; j_gene: TRBJ1-1; abundance: .; len: 13; CDR3aa: CARSVTGGTEAFF; CDR3nt: TGTGCCAGAAGCGTAACAGGGGGGACTGAAGCTTTCTTT
v_gene: TRBV7-9; d_gene: .; j_gene: TRBJ2-2; abundance: few; len: 18; CDR3aa: CASSLMTSGGLNTGELFF; CDR3nt: TGTGCCAGCAGCTTAATGACTTCAGGGGGACTGAACACCGGGGAGCTGTTTTTT
v_gene: TRBV28; d_gene: .; j_gene: TRBJ1-6; abundance: .; len: 13; CDR3aa: CASSSTGESPLHF; CDR3nt: TGTGCCAGCAGTTCGACAGGTGAATCACCCCTCCACTTT
v_gene: TRBV29-1; d_gene: .; j_gene: TRBJ1-4; abundance: few; len: 11; CDR3aa: CSVARNEKLFF; CDR3nt: TGCAGCGTTGCCCGTAATGAAAAACTGTTTTTT
v_gene: TRBV4-2; d_gene: .; j_gene: TRBJ1-1; abundance: .; len: 15; CDR3aa: CASSQDAWRGTEAFF; CDR3nt: TGTGCCAGCAGCCAAGATGCCTGGAGAGGGACTGAAGCTTTCTTT
v_gene: TRBV5-1; d_gene: .; j_gene: TRBJ1-4; abundance: .; len: 15; CDR3aa: CASRPQAGTNEKLFF; CDR3nt: TGCGCCAGCAGGCCACAGGCAGGAACTAATGAAAAACTGTTTTTT
v_gene: TRBV28; d_gene: .; j_gene: TRBJ1-2; abundance: .; len: 14; CDR3aa: CASSGPEGNYGYTF; CDR3nt: TGTGCCAGCAGTGGGCCCGAGGGAAACTATGGCTACACCTTC
v_gene: TRBV18; d_gene: .; j_gene: TRBJ1-1; abundance: .; len: 14; CDR3aa: CASSPPSTTVEAFF; CDR3nt: TGTGCCAGCTCACCACCATCCACGACAGTCGAAGCTTTCTTT
v_gene: TRBV20-1; d_gene: TRBD1; j_gene: TRBJ1-2; abundance: .; len: 11; CDR3aa: CSQGQDYGYTF; CDR3nt: TGCAGTCAAGGACAGGACTATGGCTACACCTTC
v_gene: TRBV27; d_gene: .; j_gene: TRBJ1-5; abundance: .; len: 14; CDR3aa: CASSIGGWGQPQHF; CDR3nt: TGTGCCAGCAGCATAGGGGGTTGGGGTCAGCCCCAGCATTTT
v_gene: TRBV25-1; d_gene: TRBD1; j_gene: TRBJ1-5; abundance: .; len: 15; CDR3aa: CASRGQGGTNQPQHF; CDR3nt: TGTGCCAGCAGGGGACAGGGCGGAACAAATCAGCCCCAGCATTTT
v_gene: TRBV2; d_gene: TRBD1; j_gene: TRBJ1-2; abundance: .; len: 16; CDR3aa: CASSEFFADRNYGYTF; CDR3nt: TGTGCCAGCAGTGAATTCTTCGCGGACAGGAACTATGGCTACACCTTC
v_gene: TRBV7-2; d_gene: .; j_gene: TRBJ1-1; abundance: .; len: 12; CDR3aa: CASSLSVPEAFF; CDR3nt: TGTGCCAGCAGCTTATCAGTTCCCGAAGCTTTCTTT
v_gene: TRBV7-8; d_gene: .; j_gene: TRBJ1-2; abundance: .; len: 14; CDR3aa: CASSVSTGYYGYTF; CDR3nt: TGTGCCAGCAGCGTATCCACAGGGTACTATGGCTACACCTTC
v_gene: TRBV7-8; d_gene: .; j_gene: TRBJ1-6; abundance: .; len: 14; CDR3aa: CASSFEAYNSPLHF; CDR3nt: TGTGCCAGCAGCTTCGAGGCTTATAATTCACCCCTCCACTTT
v_gene: TRBV6-6; d_gene: .; j_gene: TRBJ1-2; abundance: .; len: 16; CDR3aa: CASSYSLDSHNNGYTF; CDR3nt: TGTGCCAGCAGTTACTCCTTGGACAGCCATAATAATGGCTACACCTTC
v_gene: TRBV28; d_gene: TRBD1; j_gene: TRBJ1-1; abundance: .; len: 13; CDR3aa: CASRQTGTAEAFF; CDR3nt: TGTGCCAGCAGGCAGACAGGGACCGCTGAAGCTTTCTTT
v_gene: TRBV28; d_gene: .; j_gene: TRBJ1-3; abundance: .; len: 14; CDR3aa: CASSLSGLGNTIYF; CDR3nt: TGTGCCAGCAGTTTATCAGGGCTTGGAAACACCATATATTTT
v_gene: TRBV6-1; d_gene: .; j_gene: TRBJ1-2; abundance: .; len: 12; CDR3aa: CASSEAGDGYTF; CDR3nt: TGTGCCAGCAGTGAAGCAGGGGATGGCTACACCTTC
v_gene: TRBV18; d_gene: TRBD2; j_gene: TRBJ2-5; abundance: .; len: 16; CDR3aa: CASSPYGGARAETQYF; CDR3nt: TGTGCCAGCTCACCATACGGGGGGGCTCGTGCAGAGACCCAGTACTTC
v_gene: TRBV4-2; d_gene: TRBD1; j_gene: TRBJ2-2; abundance: .; len: 14; CDR3aa: CASSQTGVTGELFF; CDR3nt: TGTGCCAGCAGCCAGACAGGGGTCACCGGGGAGCTGTTTTTT
v_gene: TRBV13; d_gene: TRBD1; j_gene: TRBJ2-5; abundance: .; len: 14; CDR3aa: CASSFTGVGETQYF; CDR3nt: TGTGCCAGCAGCTTTACAGGGGTGGGAGAGACCCAGTACTTC